The 9 T cell receptor beta chains given below trace back to one sample, sequenced in a study of blood T cell repertoires in COVID-19. Produced via immunoSEQ multiplex PCR; TCRdb's table is partial and in-frame only. The profile covers about 250,000 clones, with approximately 85% appearing a single time and approximately 9.6% taken by the ten largest. Sequencing used PBMCs or T cells enriched from blood (not recorded which). The receptor source for this set is a woman aged 45 to 65 with acute COVID-19.

The V call is TRBV7-8, the J call TRBJ1-6, with 8 bases fitting TRBD1. Germline V gives CDR1 SGHVS, CDR2 FQNEAQ. The junction had 9 bases not matched to a gene; V was cut back by 2 bases and J by 9 bases. The CDR3 contains 16 residues. The CDR3 loop is CASSLTGGIRSSPLHF. The DNA for the CDR3 is TGTGCCAGCAGCTTAACAGGGGGGATTAGGAGTTCACCCCTCCACTTT.

The sample holds a few counts of this clone. The genes are TRBV7-6 and TRBJ2-7, with TRBD1 matching over 9 bases. The J segment lost 4 bases and the V segment lost 5 bases, leaving 12 bases of the junction unmatched. The CDR3 totals 16 residues. Germline V CDR1 and CDR2: SGHVS, FNYEAQ. CDR3 DNA sequence: TGTGCCAGCAGCCCCATACCGGGACAGGGTGTGTACGAGCAGTACTTC. It is translated as CASSPIPGQGVYEQYF.

The V and J genes are TRBV9 and TRBJ1-3, with D uncertain. Germline lookup yields CDR1 SGDLS and CDR2 YYNGEE. The CDR3 is 15 residues long. V dropped 0 bases and J dropped 1 base, with 8 bases sitting between them. DNA of the CDR3: TGTGCCAGCAGCGTAGAATGGGCATCTGGAAACACCATATATTTT. This codes for CASSVEWASGNTIYF.

The chain couples TRBV10-2 to TRBJ2-7; D not certain. The CDR3 is made up of 14 amino acids. Trimming took 6 bases from V and 0 from J, leaving 12 bases between them. Germline V lookup: CDR1 WSHSY, CDR2 SAAADI. The CDR3 sequence: CASSPGSGSYEQYF. The CDR3 DNA reads as TGCGCCAGCAGCCCCGGTTCAGGCTCCTACGAGCAGTACTTC.

The V and J genes are TRBV5-5 and TRBJ2-2; 9 bases map to TRBD1. The CDR3 length is 15 residues. Germline V gene sequence: CDR1 SGHKS, CDR2 YYEKEE (reference sequence). V dropped 0 bases and J dropped 6; count of bases not matched to a gene: 3. CDR3 nucleotides: TGTGCCAGCAGCTTGGACAGGGGGCGTCCCGGGGAGCTGTTTTTT. Residues: CASSLDRGRPGELFF. Full variable domain (rest looked up from reference TRBV5-5 and TRBJ2-2): DAGVTQSPTHLIKTRGQQVTLRCSPISGHKSVSWYQQVLGQGPQFIFQYYEKEERGRGNFPDRFSARQFPNYSSELNVNALLLGDSALYLCASSLDRGRPGELFFGEGSRLTVL.

The CDR3 spells CASSQGQENEKLFF. DNA of the CDR3: TGCGCCAGCAGCCAGGGACAGGAAAATGAAAAACTGTTTTTT. The V call is TRBV5-1, the J call TRBJ1-4, with TRBD1 identical over 8 bases. This CDR3 has 14 residues. CDR1 and CDR2 (germline): SGHRS, YFSETQ. The V and J ends lost 4 bases and 5 bases, in that order; junction bases with no gene match: 4.

V and J are TRBV6-2 or TRBV6-3 and TRBJ1-5; 7 bases fit TRBD1. V lost 2 bases, J lost 2 bases, and 6 bases stayed unmatched. CDR1 MNHEY and CDR2 SVGEGT come from the germline V gene. This CDR3 contains 16 residues. The DNA of the CDR3 is TGTGCCAGCAGTTACGAAAGGGGGCAAGGCAATCAGCCCCAGCATTTT. This encodes CASSYERGQGNQPQHF.

This chain uses TRBV4-2 with TRBJ2-7, with 9 nucleotides matching TRBD1. The CDR3 extends over 14 amino acids. The trim removed 1 base at V and 6 bases at J, leaving 4 bases unmatched. Germline CDR1 and CDR2: LGHNA and YNFKEQ. DNA of the CDR3: TGTGCCAGCAGCCAAGGGCTGACAGGGGGCGAGCAGTACTTC. It yields the protein CASSQGLTGGEQYF.

Details on this clone: An end of the junction does not agree with germline; a read error may underlie this. V is TRBV6-5 and J is TRBJ1-5; the D is unclear. Germline CDR1 and CDR2: MNHEY and SVGAGI. The CDR3 loop spans 14 amino acids. The CDR3 is CATSPESYYQPQHF. CDR3 DNA: TGTGCCACCAGTCCCGAGTCATATTATCAGCCCCAGCATTTT.